The following is a T cell receptor (beta chain) sequence with its context. In the study's own analysis: Reference gene primer amplification gave estimated nucleated cell counts. Libraries were prepared by immunoSEQ multiplex PCR; TCRdb keeps only in-frame clonotypes and omits some of them. V, J and clone size derive from that table, while D and trimming were established from the DNA sequence. The sample contains about 270,000 clones, about 76% of which appear only once. The sample originates from a study of blood T cell repertoires in COVID-19. Study overall: Researchers got acute and convalescent COVID-19 samples from the United States, Italy and Spain. The cDNA or gDNA used as material had been derived from T cells, B-cell-depleted T cells, or PBMCs.

The source is a woman aged 55-69 years with active or convalescent COVID-19. The sample consisted of peripheral blood.

CDR3 loop: CASSLRTGNTGELFF. CDR3 nucleotides: TGTGCCAGCAGCCTCCGGACAGGGAACACCGGGGAGCTGTTTTTT. J is TRBJ2-2 and V is TRBV3-1 (or the pseudogene TRBV3-2); 7 nucleotides line up with TRBD1. The CDR3 has 15 amino acids. CDR1 is LGHDT, CDR2 YNNKEL, per germline (reference sequence). After removal of 4 bases from V and 1 base from J, the junction contained 3 bases not matched to a gene.